These 13 T cell receptor beta chains share one sample of origin, sequenced in a study of OX40 agonist ivuxolimab in advanced cancers. Library generation was performed with the immunoSEQ multiplex PCR assay. TCRdb mirrors the immuneACCESS table, restricted to in-frame sequences. Some clones are absent from its copies; in checked studies, under half trace to an unresolved V gene, and the reason for the others is unknown. This sample holds some 74,000 clones; about 91% were observed only once. About 6.6% of the sample comes from the top ten. The sample was CD4+ or CD8+ T cells sorted from blood, taken in a trial of the OX40 agonist ivuxolimab. The receptors were sampled from an adult with an advanced solid tumor such as melanoma, head and neck, liver or kidney cancer.

The V and J genes are TRBV25-1 and TRBJ1-4; 10 nucleotides match TRBD1. This CDR3 has 16 amino acids. Looked up from germline, CDR1 is MGHDK and CDR2 is SYGVNS. V lost 1 base and J lost 5; bases outside the gene matches: 4. This CDR3 reads CASSELGQGWNEKLFF. CDR3 sequence (DNA): TGTGCCAGCAGTGAATTGGGACAGGGGTGGAATGAAAAACTGTTTTTT. Together with reference TRBV25-1 and TRBJ1-4, the CDR3 gives the full variable domain: EADIYQTPRYLVIGTGKKITLECSQTMGHDKMYWYQQDPGMELHLIHYSYGVNSTEKGDLSSESTVSRIRTEHFPLTLESARPSHTSQYLCASSELGQGWNEKLFFGSGTQLSVL.

This chain links TRBV20-1 with TRBJ1-2, with D possibly matching TRBD1 (5 bases). Deletions cut 6 bases from V and 14 bases from J, with 16 bases between. CDR1 is DFQATT, CDR2 SNEGSKA, per germline (reference sequence). The CDR3 runs 10 residues. The CDR3 bases are TGCAGTGCCCCCGGGCAGGGAGGAACCTTC. It yields the protein CSAPGQGGTF.

The chain is built from TRBV11-2 and TRBJ2-2; TRBD1 matches at 7 bases. Losses at the gene ends were 6 bases for V and 3 bases for J; bases not matched to a gene: 4. Germline V CDR1 and CDR2: SGHAT, FQNNGV. This CDR3 has 14 amino acids. The CDR3 loop is CASRIDRDTGELFF. CDR3 coding DNA: TGTGCCAGCAGAATAGACAGGGACACCGGGGAGCTGTTTTTT.

This clone has only one observation. The chain couples TRBV11-2 to TRBJ2-2; the match to TRBD2 covers 7 bases. V was clipped by 4 bases and J by 5 bases; unmatched bases: 7. The CDR3 loop spans 15 amino acids. Germline V gives CDR1 SGHAT, CDR2 FQNNGV. CDR3 sequence reads: CASSSIPGRTGELFF. The CDR3 DNA follows: TGTGCCAGCAGCTCCATCCCCGGGAGGACCGGGGAGCTGTTTTTT.

The chain links TRBV27 to TRBJ1-4; D is possibly TRBD1 (6 bases). The V end was cut by 5 bases, the J end by 3 bases, with 10 bases between. Germline values: CDR1 MNHEY, CDR2 SMNVEV (reference sequence). This CDR3 spans 14 amino acids. The CDR3 loop is CASSRDTPNEKLFF. The CDR3 DNA reads as TGTGCCAGCAGTCGGGACACACCTAATGAAAAACTGTTTTTT.

The V gene is TRBV28, the J gene TRBJ2-7; TRBD1 agrees at 7 bases. Germline CDR1 and CDR2: MDHEN and SYDVKM. The length of the CDR3 is 12 residues. Trimming cost V 10 bases and J 5 bases; bases outside gene matches: 8. The chain's CDR3 is CATFPTGDEQYF. The CDR3 region has the DNA TGTGCCACCTTCCCAACAGGGGACGAGCAGTACTTC.

The rearrangement uses TRBV5-1 and TRBJ1-3, with unresolved D. CDR3 length: 15 amino acids. Looked up from germline, CDR1 is SGHRS and CDR2 is YFSETQ. The V end lost 4 bases, the J end lost 1 base, and 12 bases lay between the germline ends. The DNA for the CDR3 is TGCGCCAGCAGCCCATCTTTTTCGTCTGGAAACACCATATATTTT. Its translation is CASSPSFSSGNTIYF.

The V and J genes are TRBV7-6 and TRBJ2-2, with 10 bases matching TRBD2. The CDR3 contains 21 residues. V dropped 5 bases and J dropped 1; count of bases not matched to a gene: 19. Germline V gives CDR1 SGHVS, CDR2 FNYEAQ. The CDR3 reads CASSRGGQPGLAYKNTGELFF. In nucleotides, the CDR3 is TGTGCCAGCAGCCGGGGGGGCCAACCGGGACTAGCGTATAAGAACACCGGGGAGCTGTTTTTT.

This chain connects TRBV4-1 to TRBJ2-2; 10 bases align to TRBD1. This CDR3 is built from 15 residues. Germline CDR1 is MGHRA and CDR2 is YSYEKL. Trimming cost V 3 bases and J 9 bases; bases outside gene matches: 7. The chain's CDR3 is CASSQGQGRYRELFF. CDR3 sequence (DNA): TGCGCCAGCAGCCAGGGACAGGGGAGATACAGGGAGCTGTTTTTT.

CDR3 loop: CASSEIPGLAGGPSETQYF. DNA of the CDR3: TGTGCCAGCAGTGAAATACCCGGACTAGCGGGAGGGCCCTCCGAGACCCAGTACTTC. This chain links TRBV28 with TRBJ2-5, with 15 bases matching TRBD2. The V gene's germline CDR1 is MDHEN and CDR2 SYDVKM. J gave up 5 bases and V 5 bases, and 15 bases lay outside the gene matches. This CDR3 has 19 amino acids. Drawing the rest from reference TRBV28 and TRBJ2-5, the complete variable domain is DVKVTQSSRYLVKRTGEKVFLECVQDMDHENMFWYRQDPGLGLRLIYFSYDVKMKEKGDIPEGYSVSREKKERFSLILESASTNQTSMYLCASSEIPGLAGGPSETQYFGPGTRLLVL.

V and J are TRBV7-3 and TRBJ2-7, with D maybe TRBD2 (6 bases). The germline V gene encodes CDR1 SGHTA and CDR2 FQGTGA. CDR3 size: 15 residues. Trimming removed 5 bases at V and 3 bases at J, with 17 bases between. CDR3 in DNA: TGTGCCAGCAGCCCCAGTGGAGTAGCGGACTACGAGCAGTACTTC. Translated: CASSPSGVADYEQYF. Complete variable domain (other parts from reference TRBV7-3 and TRBJ2-7): GAGVSQTPSNKVTEKGKYVELRCDPISGHTALYWYRQSLGQGPEFLIYFQGTGAADDSGLPNDRFFAVRPEGSVSTLKIQRTERGDSAVYLCASSPSGVADYEQYFGPGTRLTVT.

The chain employs TRBV4-1 and TRBJ2-5, with TRBD1 matching over 9 bases. The CDR3 is 13 residues long. The V gene's germline CDR1 is MGHRA and CDR2 YSYEKL. The junction had 2 bases not matched to a gene; V was cut back by 4 bases and J by 5 bases. The CDR3 here is CASSRGTGETQYF. The CDR3 DNA is TGCGCCAGCAGCCGAGGGACAGGGGAGACCCAGTACTTC.

CDR3 in DNA: TGTGCCAGGATGAGAATAGGGACTAGCGGGACCCACGAGCAGTACTTC. The encoded protein is CARMRIGTSGTHEQYF. The V and J genes are TRBV28 and TRBJ2-7; TRBD2 matches 13 bases. V lost 9 bases, J lost 5 bases, and 13 bases stayed unmatched. There are 16 residues in the CDR3. The V gene's germline CDR1 is MDHEN and CDR2 SYDVKM.